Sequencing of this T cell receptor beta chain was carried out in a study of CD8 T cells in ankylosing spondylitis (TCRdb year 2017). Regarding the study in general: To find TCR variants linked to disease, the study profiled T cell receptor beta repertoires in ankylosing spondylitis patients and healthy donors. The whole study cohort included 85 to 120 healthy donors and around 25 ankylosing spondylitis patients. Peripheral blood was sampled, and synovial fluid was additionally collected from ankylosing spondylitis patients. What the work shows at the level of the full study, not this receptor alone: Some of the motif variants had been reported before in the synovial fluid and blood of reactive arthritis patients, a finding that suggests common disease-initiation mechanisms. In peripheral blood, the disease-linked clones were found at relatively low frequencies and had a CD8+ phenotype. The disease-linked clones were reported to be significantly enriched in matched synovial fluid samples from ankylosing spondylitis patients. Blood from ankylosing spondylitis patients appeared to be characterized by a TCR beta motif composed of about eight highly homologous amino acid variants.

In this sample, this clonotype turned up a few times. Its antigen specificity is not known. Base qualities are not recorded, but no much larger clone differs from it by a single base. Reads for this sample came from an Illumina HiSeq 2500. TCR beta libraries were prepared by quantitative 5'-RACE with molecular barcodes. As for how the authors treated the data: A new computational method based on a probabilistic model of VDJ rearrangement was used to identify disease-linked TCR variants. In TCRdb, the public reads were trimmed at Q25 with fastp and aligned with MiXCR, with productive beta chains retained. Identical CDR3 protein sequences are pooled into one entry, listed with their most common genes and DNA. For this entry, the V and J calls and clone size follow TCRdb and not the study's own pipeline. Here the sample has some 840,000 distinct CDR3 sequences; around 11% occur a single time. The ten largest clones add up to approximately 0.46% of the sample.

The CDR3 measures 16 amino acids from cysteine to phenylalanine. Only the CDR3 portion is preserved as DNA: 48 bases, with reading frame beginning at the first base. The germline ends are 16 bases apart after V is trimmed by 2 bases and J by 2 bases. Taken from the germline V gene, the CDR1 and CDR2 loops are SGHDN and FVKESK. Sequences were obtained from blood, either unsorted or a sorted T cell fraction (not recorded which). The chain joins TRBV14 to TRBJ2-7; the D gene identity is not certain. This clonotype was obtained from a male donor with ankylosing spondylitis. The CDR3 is CASSQRVGMSPYEQYF. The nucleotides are TGTGCCAGCAGCCAACGGGTAGGAATGAGTCCCTACGAGCAGTACTTC.